A few counts support the clone carrying this TCR beta chain. Its antigen is unidentified. This entry is derived from a study of T-cell memory formation after mild COVID-19. About the study: Largely donor-specific TCR clusters were found. General study results and limits: The study detected some responding clones in pre-infection memory, suggesting cross-reactive memory joined.

Germline CDR1 SGHVS, CDR2 FQNEAQ. The CDR3 sequence is 14 residues long. The germline V and J ends were trimmed by 5 bases and 4 bases, with 11 bases remaining between them. 5'RACE primed at constant segments yielded TCR alpha and TCR beta cDNA libraries bearing sample barcodes and UMIs. TCRdb itself ran the 5' RACE reads through MiXCR, one entry per CDR3 protein. The top ten clones hold roughly 21% of a sample with over 300,000 distinct CDR3 sequences, roughly 19% of them seen once. This TCR came from a man aged 18 to 29 who had mild COVID-19 (a few samples of this study predate the infection). Cell type and time point are not known. This chain uses TRBV7-8 with TRBJ1-4; D is unresolved. Sequencing input: PBMCs or a T cell subset sorted from them (not recorded which). CDR3 DNA sequence: TGTGCCAGCAGCGACACCGGAAATAATGAAAAACTGTTTTTT. Translation: CASSDTGNNEKLFF.